This T cell receptor (beta chain) was documented in a study of T cell changes during pregnancy in multiple sclerosis. This CDR3 comprises 17 residues. The germline gives CDR1 SGHNT, CDR2 YYREEE (reference sequence). The V and J ends lost 1 base and 4 bases, in that order; junction bases with no gene match: 10. Produced via immunoSEQ multiplex PCR; TCRdb's table is partial and in-frame only. The sample lists 100,000 or so clones, 94% seen once, with 0.9% in the top ten. Source: peripheral blood, taken before pregnancy. The receptor was isolated from a female donor with multiple sclerosis, enrolled in a pregnancy study. The chain links TRBV5-4 to TRBJ2-2; 7 bases fit TRBD1. CDR3 DNA: TGTGCCAGCAGCTTGTCCTCGACAGGGCGAGGCACCGGGGAGCTGTTTTTT. Its protein is CASSLSSTGRGTGELFF.